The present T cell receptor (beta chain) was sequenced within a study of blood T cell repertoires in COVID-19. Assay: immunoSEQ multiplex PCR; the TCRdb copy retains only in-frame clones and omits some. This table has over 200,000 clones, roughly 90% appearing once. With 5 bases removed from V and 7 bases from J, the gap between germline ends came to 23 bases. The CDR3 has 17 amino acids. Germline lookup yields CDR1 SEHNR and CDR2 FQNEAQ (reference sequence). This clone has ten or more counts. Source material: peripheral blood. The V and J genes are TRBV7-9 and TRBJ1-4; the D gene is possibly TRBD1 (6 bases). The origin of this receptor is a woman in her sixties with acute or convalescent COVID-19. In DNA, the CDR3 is TGTGCCAGCAGCCCCTCCGGGGGCCGCGGGGGCGGTGAAAAACTGTTTTTT. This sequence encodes CASSPSGGRGGGEKLFF.